The 30 T cell receptor beta chains in this list originate from one sample, sequenced in a study of blood T cell repertoires in COVID-19. The table came from immunoSEQ multiplex PCR; TCRdb's copy has only in-frame clones and leaves some out. The sample comprises 330,000 or so clones, more than 75% of which are singletons, and 2.5% to 3% rests with the top ten. Sequencing input: PBMCs or T cells enriched from blood (not recorded which). The receptors stem from a woman under 40 who had recovered from COVID-19.

V gene TRBV4-2 combines with J gene TRBJ2-2; 10 positions match TRBD1. Trimming cost V 5 bases and J 6 bases; bases outside gene matches: 6. CDR3 size: 15 residues. Looked up from germline, CDR1 is LGHNA and CDR2 is YNFKEQ. In DNA form, the CDR3 reads TGTGCCAGCAGCTTTCGACAGGGGGCTTCCGGGGAGCTGTTTTTT. Amino acid sequence: CASSFRQGASGELFF.

The rearrangement joins TRBV7-8 to TRBJ2-7; the D is unclear. Trimming took off 2 bases at V and 0 bases at J, with 5 bases between the two ends. Germline CDR1 SGHVS, CDR2 FQNEAQ. The CDR3 totals 13 residues. Here the CDR3 reads CASSLPSSYEQYF. The CDR3 bases are TGTGCCAGCAGCTTACCTAGCTCCTACGAGCAGTACTTC.

The rearrangement uses TRBV7-9 and TRBJ2-7; 9 bases match TRBD2. Germline CDR1 reads SEHNR; CDR2 reads FQNEAQ (reference sequence). The CDR3 is made up of 14 amino acids. V shed 3 bases and J 1 base; nucleotides not matched to a gene: 1. CDR3 nucleotides: TGTGCCAGCAGCTTTACTAGCGGGTCCTACGAGCAGTACTTC. Its protein product is CASSFTSGSYEQYF.

The chain links TRBV19 to TRBJ1-4, with 9 bases lining up with TRBD1. The V segment lost 5 bases and the J segment 7 bases; nucleotides outside the gene matches: 5. CDR3 length equals 14 residues. Germline V gives CDR1 LNHDA, CDR2 SQIVND (reference sequence). CDR3 in DNA: TGTGCCAGTAGTTACCACAGGGGGCTTGAAAAACTGTTTTTT. As protein: CASSYHRGLEKLFF.

The chain recombines TRBV29-1 with TRBJ2-7; 10 nucleotides line up with TRBD1. From germline, CDR1 is SQVTM and CDR2 ANQGSEA. The CDR3 totals 13 residues. Unmatched junction bases numbered 3, after V lost 5 bases and J lost 2 bases. The chain's CDR3 is CSVRGTGAYEQYF. The CDR3 DNA follows: TGCAGCGTTAGAGGGACAGGGGCCTACGAGCAGTACTTC.

The chain is built from TRBV15 and TRBJ2-1; a possible D gene is TRBD1 (5 bases). The CDR3 consists of 11 residues. CDR1 LNHNV and CDR2 YYDKDF come from the germline V gene (reference sequence). V was trimmed by 3 bases and J by 8 bases, leaving 5 bases between them. Here the CDR3 DNA reads TGTGCCACCAGCAGCAGGGATGAGCAGTTCTTC. Translating it yields CATSSRDEQFF.

Here the CDR3 DNA reads TGTGCCAGCAGTCCCACAGGGTACGAGCAGTACTTC. Protein sequence: CASSPTGYEQYF. The J gene is TRBJ2-7, the V gene TRBV27, with D tentatively TRBD1 (6 bases). V was cut by 5 bases and J by 4 bases, with 9 bases left in between. Germline V gives CDR1 MNHEY, CDR2 SMNVEV (reference sequence). This CDR3 comprises 12 residues.

V and J are TRBV5-1 and TRBJ1-1; 8 nucleotides line up with TRBD1. With V trimmed by 4 bases and J by 1 base, 3 bases remained unmatched. From germline, CDR1 is SGHRS and CDR2 YFSETQ. CDR3 length: 14 residues. CDR3 nucleotides: TGCGCCAGCAGCGAGGACAGGGCGAACACTGAAGCTTTCTTT. It translates to CASSEDRANTEAFF.

The CDR3 nucleotides are TGTGCCAGCAGCCCCCAAGCGCAGCCCACTGAAGCTTTCTTT. It is translated as CASSPQAQPTEAFF. The gene calls are TRBV11-2 and TRBJ1-1; D is unresolved. Trimming left V 5 bases short and J 4 bases short, with 14 bases between. From germline, CDR1 is SGHAT and CDR2 FQNNGV. The CDR3 is made up of 14 amino acids. The complete variable domain, with remaining parts taken from reference TRBV11-2 and TRBJ1-1, reads EAGVAQSPRYKIIEKRQSVAFWCNPISGHATLYWYQQILGQGPKLLIQFQNNGVVDDSQLPKDRFSAERLKGVDSTLKIQPAKLEDSAVYLCASSPQAQPTEAFFGQGTRLTVV.

V and J are TRBV5-1 and TRBJ1-4; D is undetermined. Trimming left V 0 bases short and J 1 base short, with 13 bases between. CDR1 is SGHRS and CDR2 is YFSETQ in the germline V gene. CDR3 length: 17 amino acids. CDR3 DNA sequence: TGCGCCAGCAGCTTGGGCGGGGTCTGGGAAACTAATGAAAAACTGTTTTTT. Its protein product is CASSLGGVWETNEKLFF.

This chain uses TRBV7-9 with TRBJ2-3, with 10 bases that match TRBD2. Germline CDR1 reads SEHNR; CDR2 reads FQNEAQ (reference sequence). J gave up 0 bases and V 4 bases, and 10 bases lay outside the gene matches. The CDR3 is made up of 18 amino acids. CDR3 coding DNA: TGTGCCAGCAGCTCCGGACTGGGACTAGCGCCTAGCACAGATACGCAGTATTTT. Translation: CASSSGLGLAPSTDTQYF.

The rearrangement uses TRBV12-3 or TRBV12-4 and TRBJ2-7; D is unclear. The CDR3 extends over 13 amino acids. Trimming removed 3 bases at V and 1 base at J, with 7 bases between. The chain's CDR3 is CASSFRVSYEQYF. DNA for the CDR3: TGTGCCAGCAGTTTCCGAGTATCCTACGAGCAGTACTTC.

CDR3 protein: CASSKGQGARVFYGYTF. The CDR3 coding sequence is TGTGCCAGCAGCAAAGGACAGGGGGCGAGAGTCTTTTATGGCTACACCTTC. The chain links TRBV5-5 to TRBJ1-2; 11 nucleotides align to TRBD1. Trimming at V came to 4 bases and at J to 5 bases, leaving 13 bases not matched to a gene. The germline V gene encodes CDR1 SGHKS and CDR2 YYEKEE (reference sequence). The CDR3 contains 17 residues.

The rearrangement joins TRBV3-1 (or the pseudogene TRBV3-2) to TRBJ2-2, with TRBD1 as a possible D gene (6 bases). In germline, CDR1 is LGHDT, CDR2 YNNKEL (reference sequence). The CDR3 covers 14 residues. V shed 3 bases and J shed 6 bases, with 11 bases lying between them. The CDR3, as DNA: TGTGCCAGCAGCCACACAGGGTTAGCCGGGGAGCTGTTTTTT. Its translation is CASSHTGLAGELFF.

This chain connects TRBV7-8 to TRBJ2-7, with 12 bases identical to TRBD1. Germline CDR1 is SGHVS and CDR2 is FQNEAQ. The length of the CDR3 is 17 residues. Trimming at V came to 1 base and at J to 2 bases, leaving 6 bases not matched to a gene. The CDR3 sequence: CASSLGGGQGAPYEQYF. CDR3 DNA sequence: TGTGCCAGCAGCTTAGGGGGGGGACAGGGGGCCCCCTACGAGCAGTACTTC.

This chain links TRBV11-1 with TRBJ2-1; possibly TRBD2 for D (6 bases). Trimming removed 5 bases from V and 3 bases from J, with 14 bases in between. Germline V CDR1 and CDR2: SGHAT, FQDESV (reference sequence). This CDR3 spans 15 amino acids. In nucleotides, the CDR3 is TGTGCCAGCAGCGGCCTGGGGACTCTCTACAATGAGCAGTTCTTC. This translates into CASSGLGTLYNEQFF.

The chain uses TRBV4-2 and TRBJ2-2, with unresolved D. V was trimmed by 4 bases and J by 0 bases, leaving 9 bases between them. Germline V gives CDR1 LGHNA, CDR2 YNFKEQ. The CDR3 extends over 15 amino acids. As DNA, the CDR3 is TGTGCCAGCAGCCCAGACGAGACGAACACCGGGGAGCTGTTTTTT. Its protein product is CASSPDETNTGELFF.

This chain joins TRBV18 and TRBJ2-3; TRBD1 matches at 8 bases. This CDR3 has 16 residues. V shed 3 bases, J shed 5 bases, and the junction held 10 bases outside the gene matches. CDR1 is KGHSH and CDR2 is LQKENI in the germline V gene. The CDR3 here is CASSPSGQGGVDTQYF. The CDR3 DNA sequence: TGTGCCAGCTCACCCTCTGGACAGGGTGGAGTAGATACGCAGTATTTT.

The rearrangement joins TRBV12-2 to TRBJ1-6; TRBD1 is the table's D call, not checked against the DNA. TRBV12-2 is marked as a pseudogene. The CDR3 covers 22 residues. The CDR3 reads CASRSRVLGTASRFQGNSPLHF. The CDR3 DNA reads TGTGCAAGTCGCTCCAGGGTTCTGGGAACGGCCTCTCGCTTTCAGGGCAATTCACCCCTCCACTTT.

Only one count was recorded for this clone. The genes are TRBV7-9 and TRBJ1-2; TRBD1 aligns across 9 bases. With V trimmed by 10 bases and J by 8 bases, 11 bases remained unmatched. In germline, CDR1 is SEHNR, CDR2 FQNEAQ (reference sequence). The CDR3 is 13 residues long. CDR3 bases: TGTGCCACGAGGGGACAGGGTGGGAGCGGCTACACCTTC. Its translation: CATRGQGGSGYTF.

This sequence joins TRBV27 and TRBJ2-3, with a possible D match to TRBD2 (6 bases). The V and J ends lost 1 base and 2 bases respectively, with 25 bases between them. Germline lookup yields CDR1 MNHEY and CDR2 SMNVEV (reference sequence). The CDR3 has 20 residues. CDR3 in DNA: TGTGCCAGCAGTTTATATTTTTCCTGGCGGGGTTTAAGAAACACAGATACGCAGTATTTT. Translating it yields CASSLYFSWRGLRNTDTQYF.

This clone was counted once. The genes are TRBV10-3 and TRBJ1-5; no clear D gene. The CDR3 covers 15 residues. Germline CDR1 and CDR2: ENHRY and SYGVKD. Trimming pared 5 bases from V and 7 bases from J, leaving 18 bases between. The CDR3 loop is CAISPSATGGQPQHF. CDR3 sequence (DNA): TGTGCCATCAGTCCCTCGGCCACGGGAGGACAGCCCCAGCATTTT.

J is TRBJ1-5 and V is TRBV30, with 8 positions matching TRBD1. CDR1 and CDR2 (germline): GTSNPN, SVGIG (reference sequence). Trimming removed 0 bases from V and 7 bases from J; junction bases left unmatched: 8. The CDR3 has 15 residues. This CDR3 reads CAWSVPRTGHQPQHF. The CDR3 DNA reads as TGTGCCTGGAGTGTACCTCGGACAGGGCACCAGCCCCAGCATTTT.

This chain joins TRBV11-2 and TRBJ1-1; D is perhaps TRBD1 (6 bases). The germline CDR1 and CDR2 sequences are SGHAT and FQNNGV. This CDR3 has 15 amino acids. The V end was cut by 5 bases, the J end by 0 bases, with 13 bases between. The CDR3 sequence: CASSLRTAMNTEAFF. CDR3 coding DNA: TGTGCCAGCAGCCTCAGGACAGCCATGAACACTGAAGCTTTCTTT.

The V call is TRBV9, the J call TRBJ2-2; D possibly corresponds to TRBD1 (5 bases). The CDR3 is 13 residues long. Trimming shortened V by 3 bases and J by 8 bases, and 11 bases separated the two germline ends. Germline V CDR1 and CDR2: SGDLS, YYNGEE. The CDR3 coding sequence is TGTGCCAGCAGCGCATCAGGGTGGGGGGAGCTGTTTTTT. Protein: CASSASGWGELFF.

The chain combines TRBV5-4 with TRBJ1-2, with D possibly being TRBD1 (6 bases). CDR1 is SGHNT and CDR2 is YYREEE in the germline V gene (reference sequence). This CDR3 contains 15 residues. Trimming stripped 5 bases from V and 0 bases from J, with 14 bases between. The CDR3 region is CASSESTGTNYGYTF. The CDR3 nucleotides are TGTGCCAGCAGTGAATCGACAGGAACTAACTATGGCTACACCTTC.

The chain links TRBV5-8 to TRBJ1-1; no clear D gene. Germline values: CDR1 SGHTS, CDR2 YDEGEE. This CDR3 is built from 14 residues. With 0 bases removed from V and 0 bases from J, the gap between germline ends came to 6 bases. The CDR3 DNA reads as TGTGCCAGCAGCTTGGCCCAGATGAACACTGAAGCTTTCTTT. Its translation: CASSLAQMNTEAFF.

Written as DNA, the CDR3 is TGTGCCACTAGGCTGGGAGAGGATGGCTACACCTTC. Translation: CATRLGEDGYTF. J is TRBJ1-2 and V is TRBV7-9, with D uncertain. The CDR3 length is 12 residues. V was trimmed by 10 bases and J by 6 bases, leaving 15 bases between them. The V gene's germline CDR1 is SEHNR and CDR2 FQNEAQ (reference sequence).

The rearrangement joins TRBV6-5 to TRBJ1-1, with 8 bases identical to TRBD1. The V and J ends lost 6 bases and 7 bases, in that order; junction bases with no gene match: 10. The CDR3 is made up of 14 amino acids. The germline CDR1 and CDR2 sequences are MNHEY and SVGAGI. The CDR3 DNA reads TGTGCCAGCAGACGGGACAGGAGTCTATTTGAAGCTTTCTTT. Translating gives CASRRDRSLFEAFF.

A note on this clone: Its ends do not fully match the called genes, so a read error is possible. This chain uses TRBV5-8 with TRBJ2-7, with TRBD1 identical over 7 bases. The CDR3 extends over 11 amino acids. CDR1 is SGHTS and CDR2 is YDEGEE in the germline V gene. The CDR3, as DNA: TGTGCCAGCAGCCTATCCGGGACAGTGAACTTC. Its translation: CASSLSGTVNF.